A selection of T cell receptor beta chains follows, all from one sample in a study of a mutant IDH1 vaccine in newly diagnosed glioma. No antigen is known for these receptors. TCRdb's copy holds only in-frame clones and misses some; the assay was immunoSEQ multiplex PCR. This table has about 34,000 clones, about 83% appearing once. The sequences come from PBMCs, collected from a glioma patient whose treatment included an IDH1 peptide vaccine. The receptors originated from a young woman with glioma. The CDR3 runs from the conserved cysteine through the conserved F or W. Each record gives: V gene, J gene, CDR3 protein.

>TRBV14|TRBJ1-2
CASSQGQGPSNYGYTF
>TRBV7-2|TRBJ2-3
CATPKRATDTQYF
>TRBV19|TRBJ1-1
CAIRTGGWTEAFF
>TRBV29-1|TRBJ2-3
CSVHPQGVTDTQYF
>TRBV25-1|TRBJ1-1
CASSETHGNTEAFF
>TRBV14|TRBJ2-7
CASSQERDTEQYF
>TRBV19|TRBJ2-2
CASQGWDTGELFF
>TRBV7-9|TRBJ1-2
CASSPRTAEMDYGYTF
>TRBV15|TRBJ2-3
CATSRGTGSTDTQYF
>TRBV4-3|TRBJ2-7
CASSQGGYEQYF
>TRBV6-1|TRBJ1-1
CASSLASLAFF
>TRBV10-1|TRBJ2-5
CATSGQGQTQYF
>TRBV6-1|TRBJ2-7
CASGTRAYEQYF
>TRBV7-2|TRBJ2-5
CASSPNTGPETQYF
>TRBV6-5|TRBJ1-3
CASSTSSGNTIYF
>TRBV19|TRBJ2-1
CASSIPNLGHNEQFF
>TRBV4-1|TRBJ1-5
CASSQDRSRGNQPQHF
>TRBV6-5|TRBJ2-5
CASSFTGEGETQYF
>TRBV4-2|TRBJ2-2
CASSQEASGTGELFF
>TRBV4-1|TRBJ1-2
CASSQDKGVYTF
>TRBV29-1|TRBJ1-1
CSVLSRGNTEAFF
>TRBV5-4|TRBJ2-3
CASSLGLRRDTQYF
>TRBV25-1|TRBJ2-7
CASSESLRSYEQYF
>TRBV29-1|TRBJ1-2
CSVGRAGEGYTF
>TRBV7-9|TRBJ2-5
CASTTGGLETQYF
>TRBV29-1|TRBJ2-3
CSIQGSTDTQYF
>TRBV5-1|TRBJ2-3
CASTRTSGGVETDTQYF
>TRBV6-6|TRBJ2-7
CASSAGGGSYEQYF
>TRBV7-2|TRBJ1-1
CASSLSAEAFF
>TRBV4-3|TRBJ1-5
CASSQTGNQPQHF
>TRBV5-1|TRBJ2-5
CASSLEGGQETQYF
>TRBV2|NA
CASTQADSYEQYF
>TRBV10-3|TRBJ2-1
CAITSLGNEQFF
>TRBV10-3|TRBJ1-1
CATPVQPNTEAFF
>TRBV7-8|TRBJ2-3
CASSDLAGGKGTQYF
>TRBV7-2|TRBJ2-1
CASSSAGLNEQFF